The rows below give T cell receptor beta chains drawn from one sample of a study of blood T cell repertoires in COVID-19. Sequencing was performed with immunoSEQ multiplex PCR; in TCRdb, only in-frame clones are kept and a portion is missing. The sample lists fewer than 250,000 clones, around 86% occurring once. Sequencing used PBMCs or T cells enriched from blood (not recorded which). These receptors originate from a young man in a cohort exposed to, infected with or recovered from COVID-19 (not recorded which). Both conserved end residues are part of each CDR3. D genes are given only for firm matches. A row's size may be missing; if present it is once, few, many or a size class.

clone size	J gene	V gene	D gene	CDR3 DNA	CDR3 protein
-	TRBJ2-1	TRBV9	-	TGTGCCAGCAGCGTCACAGTTTCCTACAATGAGCAGTTCTTC	CASSVTVSYNEQFF
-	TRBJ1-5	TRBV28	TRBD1	TGTGCCAGCAGCAGGGACAGTCTCAATCAGCCCCAGCATTTT	CASSRDSLNQPQHF
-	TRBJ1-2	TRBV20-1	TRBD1	TGCAGTGCTTCGACAGGGTTTGGCTACACCTTC	CSASTGFGYTF
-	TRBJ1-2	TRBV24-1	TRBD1	TGTGCCACCAGTGACTCTTCCGGACAGGGAGTGGGGAGCTATGGCTACACCTTC	CATSDSSGQGVGSYGYTF
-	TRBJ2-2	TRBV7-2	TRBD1	TGTGCCAGCAGCTTCTACAGGGGAGCGAACACCGGGGAGCTGTTTTTT	CASSFYRGANTGELFF
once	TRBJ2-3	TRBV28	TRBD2	TGTGCCAGCAGTTTAAACCTAGAGCGGGAGGGCACAGATACGCAGTATTTT	CASSLNLEREGTDTQYF
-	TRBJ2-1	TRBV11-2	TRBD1	TGTGCCAGCTCTCCCACTGGGGGACAGTACAATGAGCAGTTCTTC	CASSPTGGQYNEQFF
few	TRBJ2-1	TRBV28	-	TGTGCCAGCAGTTTACCCGCGTCCTACAATGAGCAGTTCTTC	CASSLPASYNEQFF
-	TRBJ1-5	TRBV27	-	TGTGCCAGCAGTTTATCGCGGGGTCGAGGATATCAGCCCCAGCATTTT	CASSLSRGRGYQPQHF
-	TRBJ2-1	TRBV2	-	TGTGCCAGCAGGGAGGACAGCTTAGATTACAATGAGCAGTTCTTC	CASREDSLDYNEQFF
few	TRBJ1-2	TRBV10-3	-	TGTGCCATCAGTGGAGGGCAGGGGTTGTACTCTGGCTACACCTTC	CAISGGQGLYSGYTF
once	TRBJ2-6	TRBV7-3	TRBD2	TGTGCCAGCAGATTATTCAAACCCCAGGCTAGCGGGAGAGGTGGGGCCAACGTCCTGACTTTC	CASRLFKPQASGRGGANVLTF
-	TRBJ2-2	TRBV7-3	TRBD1	TGTGCCAGCAGCTTAACGTCCGGGACAGGGTATACCGGGGAGCTGTTTTTT	CASSLTSGTGYTGELFF
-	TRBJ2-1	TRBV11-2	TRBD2	TGTGCCAGCAGCGTACGACTAGCGGGAGCTATGTATGAGCAGTTCTTC	CASSVRLAGAMYEQFF
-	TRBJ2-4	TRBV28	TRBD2	TGTGCCAGCAGTTTACGTACTAGCGGGAGGGCCCAGATCATTCAGTACTTC	CASSLRTSGRAQIIQYF
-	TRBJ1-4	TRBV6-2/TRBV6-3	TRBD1	TGTGCCAGCAGTTATGGAGGACAGGCGGACATAAAACTGTTTTTT	CASSYGGQADIKLFF
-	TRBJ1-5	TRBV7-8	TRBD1	TGTGCCAGCAGCTTAAGGACAGGGACCAATCAGCCCCAGCATTTT	CASSLRTGTNQPQHF
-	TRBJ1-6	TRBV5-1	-	TGCGCCAGCAGCTTGACAGGCCTTACTAATTCACCCCTCCACTTT	CASSLTGLTNSPLHF
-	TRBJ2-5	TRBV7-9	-	TGTGCCAGCAGCTTGTTTTCACAAGAGACCCAGTACTTC	CASSLFSQETQYF
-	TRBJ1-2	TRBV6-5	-	TGTGCCAGCAGTTACTCGATAGGTGGGGGCTTATATGGCTACACCTTC	CASSYSIGGGLYGYTF
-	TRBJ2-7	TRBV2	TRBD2	TGTGCCAGCAGTGAACAGGTACTAGCGGTCTACGAGCAGTACTTC	CASSEQVLAVYEQYF
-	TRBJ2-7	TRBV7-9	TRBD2	TGTGCCAGCAGCTTAGCTAGCGGGGCATCCTACGAGCAGTACTTC	CASSLASGASYEQYF
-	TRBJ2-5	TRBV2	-	TGTGCCAGCACCCCCCAGACTGGGGCACAAGAGACCCAGTACTTC	CASTPQTGAQETQYF
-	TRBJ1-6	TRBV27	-	TGTGCCAGCAGTTTAAGGGCAGGGGCATATAATTCACCCCTCCACTTT	CASSLRAGAYNSPLHF
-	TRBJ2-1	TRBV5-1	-	TGCGCCAGCAGCCCCCCGGACTCTCACAATGAGCAGTTCTTC	CASSPPDSHNEQFF
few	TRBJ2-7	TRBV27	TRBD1	TGTGCCAGCAGTCCGCCTATTCCAAAGGGGACAGGGATGCCCTACGAGCAGTACTTC	CASSPPIPKGTGMPYEQYF
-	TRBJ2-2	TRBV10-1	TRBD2	TGCGCCAGCAGTGAGGGACTAGCGGGACAGGAGCTGTTTTTT	CASSEGLAGQELFF
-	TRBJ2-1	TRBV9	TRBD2	TGTGCCAGCAGCCATCGGACTAGCGGTAATGAGCAGTTCTTC	CASSHRTSGNEQFF
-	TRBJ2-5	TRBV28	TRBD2	TGTGCCATACAGACTAGCGGTCAAGAGACCCAGTACTTC	CAIQTSGQETQYF
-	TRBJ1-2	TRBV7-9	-	TGTGCCAGCAGCTTAGGAGCCGGGATGAACTATGGCTACACCTTC	CASSLGAGMNYGYTF
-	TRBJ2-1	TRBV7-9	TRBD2	TGTGCCAGCAGCTTAGGTGGGACTAGCGGGAGTGTCGGCAATGAGCAGTTCTTC	CASSLGGTSGSVGNEQFF
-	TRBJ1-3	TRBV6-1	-	TGTGCCAGCAGTGAAGGAGCCTCTGGAAACACCATATATTTT	CASSEGASGNTIYF
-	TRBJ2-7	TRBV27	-	TGTGCCAGCAGCACCAGATCGAGGGACGAGCAGTACTTC	CASSTRSRDEQYF
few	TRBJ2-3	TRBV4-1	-	TGCGCCAGCAGCCTCTGGCGGGGCACAGATACGCAGTATTTT	CASSLWRGTDTQYF
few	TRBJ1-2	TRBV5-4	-	TGTGCCAGCAGCCTCCGGCAGGGAGGACATGGCTACACCTTC	CASSLRQGGHGYTF
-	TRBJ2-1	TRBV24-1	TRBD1	TGTGCCACCAGTGATCCTACAGGGGTCACCTACAATGAGCAGTTCTTC	CATSDPTGVTYNEQFF
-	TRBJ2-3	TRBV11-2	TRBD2	TGTGCCAGCAGCTCCATCGGGTGGACTAGCGGCCTCACAGATACGCAGTATTTT	CASSSIGWTSGLTDTQYF
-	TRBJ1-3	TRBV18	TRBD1	TGTGCCAGCTCATTTGGACAGGAAAACACCATATATTTT	CASSFGQENTIYF
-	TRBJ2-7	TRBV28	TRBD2	TGTGCCAGCAGTCTCCAGGGGGGACTAGCACAGGGAACCTCCTACGAGCAGTACTTC	CASSLQGGLAQGTSYEQYF
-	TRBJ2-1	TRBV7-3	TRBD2	TGTGCCAGCAGCCCGGGTAGCGGGAGGATGTACAATGAGCAGTTCTTC	CASSPGSGRMYNEQFF
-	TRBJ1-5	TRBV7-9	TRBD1	TGTGCCAGCAGCTTAGGAGGGACAGGGGTGAGCAATCAGCCCCAGCATTTT	CASSLGGTGVSNQPQHF
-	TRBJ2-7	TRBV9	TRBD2	TGTGCCAGCAGCGTTTCCGGGACTAGCGGGTACGAGCAGTACTTC	CASSVSGTSGYEQYF
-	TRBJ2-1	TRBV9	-	TGTGCCAGCAGCGTAGTTCAGGGTAATTACCATGAGCAGTTCTTC	CASSVVQGNYHEQFF
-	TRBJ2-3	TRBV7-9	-	TGTGCCAGCAGCCGGGGGGATACGCAGTATTTT	CASSRGDTQYF
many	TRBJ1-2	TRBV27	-	TGTGCCAGCAGTTTATTCCCAGGGCCGTATGGCTACACCTTC	CASSLFPGPYGYTF
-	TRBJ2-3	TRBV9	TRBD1	TGTGCCAGCAGCCGACAGGGGCTTAGCACAGATACGCAGTATTTT	CASSRQGLSTDTQYF
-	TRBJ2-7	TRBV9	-	TGTGCCAGCAGCCAAACCTTAGGGGTCTCCGAGCAGTACTTC	CASSQTLGVSEQYF
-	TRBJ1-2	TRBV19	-	TGTGCCAGTAGTATCTGGACAGAATCCTATGGCTACACCTTC	CASSIWTESYGYTF
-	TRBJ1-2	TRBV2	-	TGTGCCAGCAGTGTGGAGGCAGCTTATGGCTACACCTTC	CASSVEAAYGYTF
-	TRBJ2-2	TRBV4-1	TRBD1	TGCGCCAGCAGCCAATTTTTTGCACATGGACAGGGGATGGTCGGGGAGCTGTTTTTT	CASSQFFAHGQGMVGELFF
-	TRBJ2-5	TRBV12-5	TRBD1	TGTGCTAGTGGTCGGGGACAGGATCAAGAGACCCAGTACTTC	CASGRGQDQETQYF
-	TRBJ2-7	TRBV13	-	TGTGCCAGCAGCGCATTGGGGCTGAAAGCCGGCTACGAGCAGTACTTC	CASSALGLKAGYEQYF
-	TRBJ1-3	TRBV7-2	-	TGTGCCAGCAGCTTAGTACACGGAAACACCATATATTTT	CASSLVHGNTIYF
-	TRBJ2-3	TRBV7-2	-	TGTGCCAGCAGGAGTGCAGGGGGGAGCGGCACAGATACGCAGTATTTT	CASRSAGGSGTDTQYF